A single sample is the source of the 26 T cell receptor beta chains below, sequenced in a study of chemoradiotherapy in HPV16-positive cancers. The assay was immunoSEQ multiplex PCR, and TCRdb's table has in-frame clones only and misses some. The sample yields approximately 6,600 clones, approximately 79% seen once. Sequencing used tumor tissue, obtained from a patient who underwent chemoradiotherapy. Receptor source: a human donor with HPV-associated anogenital cancer.

The chain joins TRBV4-1 to TRBJ1-6; D is unclear. V lost 0 bases to trimming and J lost 7 bases, with 10 bases between them. Germline V gives CDR1 MGHRA, CDR2 YSYEKL. There are 15 residues in the CDR3. In DNA, the CDR3 is TGCGCCAGCAGCCAAGATTGGCAGCCCAATTCACCCCTCCACTTT. It translates to CASSQDWQPNSPLHF.

The chain carries TRBV6-5 and TRBJ2-1; 14 nucleotides match TRBD2. In germline, CDR1 is MNHEY, CDR2 SVGAGI. This CDR3 is built from 16 residues. Trimming removed 2 bases from V and 7 bases from J; junction bases left unmatched: 4. The DNA for the CDR3 is TGTGCCAGCAGTTACACCGGACTAGCGGGGGGAAATGAGCAGTTCTTC. Residues: CASSYTGLAGGNEQFF.

J is TRBJ1-1 and V is TRBV2; 7 nucleotides match TRBD1. From germline, CDR1 is SNHLY and CDR2 FYNNEI. V was clipped by 7 bases and J by 5 bases; unmatched bases: 10. The CDR3 sequence is 14 residues long. The DNA of the CDR3 is TGTGCCAGCACAATAGGGGGCCGGAAGACTGAAGCTTTCTTT. Residues: CASTIGGRKTEAFF.

The chain recombines TRBV2 with TRBJ1-5; a possible D gene is TRBD1 (5 bases). Trimming shortened V by 3 bases and J by 4 bases, and 10 bases separated the two germline ends. The CDR3 is made up of 14 amino acids. Per germline, CDR1 SNHLY and CDR2 FYNNEI. The CDR3 protein is CASSDQGGNQPQHF. The CDR3 DNA reads as TGTGCCAGCAGTGATCAGGGTGGGAATCAGCCCCAGCATTTT.

The chain recombines TRBV6-5 with TRBJ2-7; D may match TRBD1 or TRBD2 (6 bases each). Trimming left V 0 bases short and J 6 bases short, with 9 bases between. The CDR3 has 13 amino acids. CDR1 MNHEY and CDR2 SVGAGI come from the germline V gene. The CDR3 coding sequence is TGTGCCAGCAGTTACTCACGGGGGCTCGAGCAGTACTTC. Protein product: CASSYSRGLEQYF.

The chain has TRBV19 and TRBJ2-3; no clear D. The CDR3 sequence is 14 residues long. CDR1 and CDR2 (germline): LNHDA, SQIVND (reference sequence). The germline V and J ends were trimmed by 4 bases and 0 bases, with 8 bases remaining between them. As DNA, the CDR3 is TGTGCCAGTAGTACCCTTTCTAGCACAGATACGCAGTATTTT. Translating gives CASSTLSSTDTQYF. The full variable domain, with the rest looked up from reference TRBV19 and TRBJ2-3, is DGGITQSPKYLFRKEGQNVTLSCEQNLNHDAMYWYRQDPGQGLRLIYYSQIVNDFQKGDIAEGYSVSREKKESFPLTVTSAQKNPTAFYLCASSTLSSTDTQYFGPGTRLTVL.

V gene TRBV11-3 combines with J gene TRBJ2-2, with 8 bases matching TRBD2. The CDR3 contains 15 residues. V dropped 4 bases and J dropped 1; count of bases not matched to a gene: 2. Germline V CDR1 and CDR2: SGHNT, YENEEA. The CDR3 region is CASSSAGGNTGELFF. The CDR3 nucleotides read TGTGCCAGCAGCTCCGCGGGGGGGAACACCGGGGAGCTGTTTTTT.

This rearrangement joins TRBV7-9 to TRBJ1-5; D unclear. The CDR3 runs 13 residues. From germline, CDR1 is SEHNR and CDR2 FQNEAQ (reference sequence). V gave up 1 base and J gave up 7 bases, with 8 bases separating them. In DNA, the CDR3 is TGTGCCAGCAGCTTAGGTCCCGGGCAGCCCCAGCATTTT. Encoded protein: CASSLGPGQPQHF. Complete variable domain (other parts from reference TRBV7-9 and TRBJ1-5): DTGVSQNPRHKITKRGQNVTFRCDPISEHNRLYWYRQTLGQGPEFLTYFQNEAQLEKSRLLSDRFSAERPKGSFSTLEIQRTEQGDSAMYLCASSLGPGQPQHFGDGTRLSIL.

V and J are TRBV5-1 and TRBJ1-2, with 7 bases identical to TRBD1. The J segment lost 4 bases and the V segment lost 4 bases, leaving 13 bases of the junction unmatched. This CDR3 comprises 16 residues. Germline values: CDR1 SGHRS, CDR2 YFSETQ. The CDR3 coding sequence is TGCGCCAGCAGCCCGCTACAGGGGATTTCTGCCTATGGCTACACCTTC. It codes for CASSPLQGISAYGYTF.

As regards this clone: At the DNA level, this CDR3 is encoded by other sequences in the same sample as well. The J gene is TRBJ2-2, the V gene TRBV5-1, with unresolved D. V was clipped by 2 bases and J by 6 bases, with 8 bases between them. The CDR3 sequence is 13 residues long. CDR1 is SGHRS, CDR2 YFSETQ, per germline. The CDR3 DNA is TGCGCCAGCAGCTTAGGCCAGGCCGGGGAGCTGTTTTTT. Translated, it gives CASSLGQAGELFF.

This clone was seen once. The rearrangement joins TRBV7-9 to TRBJ2-7, with D hard to call. Trimming left V 2 bases short and J 4 bases short, with 3 bases between. Germline lookup yields CDR1 SEHNR and CDR2 FQNEAQ (reference sequence). This CDR3 comprises 11 residues. CDR3 in DNA: TGTGCCAGCAGCTTAAAATACGAGCAGTACTTC. This translates into CASSLKYEQYF.

This rearrangement joins TRBV14 to TRBJ1-4; D is unresolved. This CDR3 contains 12 residues. Looked up from germline, CDR1 is SGHDN and CDR2 is FVKESK. The V and J ends lost 1 base and 12 bases respectively, with 9 bases between them. The CDR3 nucleotides are TGTGCCAGCAGCCAAGGACCGCTTGAACTGTTTTTT. Its translation: CASSQGPLELFF.

The sample holds a few counts of this clone. The genes are TRBV7-3 and TRBJ2-5; 7 positions agree with TRBD2. The CDR3 length is 15 residues. With V trimmed by 2 bases and J by 9 bases, 12 bases remained unmatched. Per the germline V gene, CDR1 is SGHTA and CDR2 is FQGTGA. The CDR3 region is CASSLEGGPRGPQYF. As DNA, the CDR3 is TGTGCCAGCAGCTTAGAGGGAGGGCCTAGGGGTCCCCAGTACTTC.

The chain uses TRBV6-5 and TRBJ1-1, with a tentative D call TRBD1 (6 bases). The germline CDR1 and CDR2 sequences are MNHEY and SVGAGI. The CDR3 is 13 amino acids. The V end was cut by 8 bases, the J end by 1 base, with 11 bases between. The CDR3 nucleotides are TGTGCCAGCCGAGGGACAACGAACACTGAAGCTTTCTTT. It is translated as CASRGTTNTEAFF.

This chain links TRBV7-6 with TRBJ2-2; maybe TRBD1 (5 bases). Germline V gene sequence: CDR1 SGHVS, CDR2 FNYEAQ. Deletions cut 2 bases from V and 7 bases from J, with 8 bases between. The CDR3 is made up of 13 amino acids. This CDR3 reads CASSLSGIGELFF. The CDR3 nucleotides are TGTGCCAGCAGCTTATCAGGGATCGGGGAGCTGTTTTTT.

The rearrangement links TRBV4-1 to TRBJ1-6; D gene unclear. CDR3 length: 19 residues. Germline V gene data show CDR1 as MGHRA and CDR2 as YSYEKL. Between the trimmed V and J ends, which lost 5 bases and 3 bases, there was a span of 23 bases. CDR3 residues: CASSLKEEVPPYYNSPLHF. The CDR3 DNA follows: TGCGCCAGCAGCTTAAAAGAGGAGGTCCCTCCGTACTATAATTCACCCCTCCACTTT.

There are a few counts of this clone. The genes are TRBV4-1 and TRBJ1-6; 7 nucleotides match TRBD1. The V segment lost 5 bases and the J segment 8 bases; nucleotides outside the gene matches: 9. This CDR3 contains 15 residues. Germline CDR1 and CDR2: MGHRA and YSYEKL. Here the CDR3 DNA reads TGCGCCAGCAGCGAGAGGGGGCGATCGGATTCACCCCTCCACTTT. The encoded protein is CASSERGRSDSPLHF.

The chain recombines TRBV5-1 with TRBJ1-1, with D uncertain. The CDR3 extends over 13 amino acids. The V gene's germline CDR1 is SGHRS and CDR2 YFSETQ. Trimming removed 4 bases from V and 11 bases from J, with 18 bases in between. The CDR3 DNA follows: TGCGCCAGCAGCCCAGACCCAATTATGGGGGCTTTCTTT. This codes for CASSPDPIMGAFF. Drawing the rest from reference TRBV5-1 and TRBJ1-1, the complete variable domain is KAGVTQTPRYLIKTRGQQVTLSCSPISGHRSVSWYQQTPGQGLQFLFEYFSETQRNKGNFPGRFSGRQFSNSRSEMNVSTLELGDSALYLCASSPDPIMGAFFGQGTRLTVV.

This rearrangement joins TRBV11-2 to TRBJ1-3, with D unresolved. V lost 2 bases and J 2 bases, leaving 10 bases between the germline ends. CDR3 length: 15 amino acids. Germline-derived CDR1 and CDR2 are SGHAT and FQNNGV. For the CDR3, the DNA is TGTGCCAGCAGCTTATGGGGTCGACCTGGAAACACCATATATTTT. Its protein product is CASSLWGRPGNTIYF.

CDR3 region: CASSLISGGTGELFF. The CDR3, as DNA: TGTGCCAGCAGCTTAATAAGCGGGGGGACCGGGGAGCTGTTTTTT. The V gene is TRBV7-6, the J gene TRBJ2-2; 9 nucleotides line up with TRBD2. This CDR3 is built from 15 residues. Germline lookup yields CDR1 SGHVS and CDR2 FNYEAQ. Trimming cost V 2 bases and J 5 bases; bases outside gene matches: 3.

This rearrangement joins TRBV5-1 to TRBJ1-2, with D uncertain. Deletions cut 7 bases from V and 7 bases from J, with 17 bases between. CDR1 and CDR2 (germline): SGHRS, YFSETQ. This CDR3 is 13 amino acids long. The CDR3 sequence is CASRNEAGCGYTF. The CDR3 coding sequence is TGCGCCAGCCGAAACGAGGCCGGCTGTGGCTACACCTTC.

The chain couples TRBV28 to TRBJ2-7, with D possibly TRBD2 on 6 matching bases. V was shortened by 4 bases and J by 0 bases, with 7 bases between the two germline ends. The CDR3 is 13 amino acids. Germline-derived CDR1 and CDR2 are MDHEN and SYDVKM. As DNA, the CDR3 is TGTGCCAGCAGTTGGGGAGGCTCCTACGAGCAGTACTTC. Translating it yields CASSWGGSYEQYF.

The rearrangement joins TRBV5-4 to TRBJ1-1; D is perhaps TRBD1 (6 bases). Trimming stripped 0 bases from V and 1 base from J, with 13 bases between. This CDR3 contains 16 residues. The germline V gene encodes CDR1 SGHNT and CDR2 YYREEE (reference sequence). The CDR3 protein is CASSLGKGTPNTEAFF. The CDR3 nucleotides read TGTGCCAGCAGCTTGGGGAAAGGGACACCGAACACTGAAGCTTTCTTT.

This clone showed up just once. This sequence joins TRBV9 and TRBJ2-1, with no clear D. The CDR3 is made up of 13 amino acids. Per germline, CDR1 SGDLS and CDR2 YYNGEE. V was pared by 2 bases and J by 5 bases, with 8 bases between. The CDR3 nucleotides are TGTGCCAGCAGCGTCTTCGAAAACAATGAGCAGTTCTTC. It encodes CASSVFENNEQFF.

V gene TRBV7-2 combines with J gene TRBJ1-4, with D maybe TRBD1 (6 bases). CDR3 length: 13 amino acids. Germline V gene sequence: CDR1 SGHTA, CDR2 FQGNSA. The germline V and J ends were trimmed by 4 bases and 7 bases, with 10 bases remaining between them. The CDR3 loop is CASSSQGTEKLFF. Written as DNA, the CDR3 is TGTGCCAGCAGCTCCCAGGGGACTGAAAAACTGTTTTTT.

The rearrangement links TRBV7-2 to TRBJ1-1, with D possibly TRBD1 on 6 matching bases. The CDR3 sequence is 13 residues long. Germline V CDR1 and CDR2: SGHTA, FQGNSA. Trimming removed 4 bases from V and 5 bases from J, with 11 bases in between. CDR3 residues: CASSSQGWTEAFF. For the CDR3, the DNA is TGTGCCAGCAGCTCACAGGGCTGGACTGAAGCTTTCTTT.